Listed below are T cell receptor beta chains from one sample, sequenced in a study of neurological immune-mediated disorders. TCRdb re-derived calls from the 5' RACE reads in MiXCR, one entry per CDR3 protein. The data contain 71,000 or so distinct CDR3 sequences, roughly an eighth of them singletons. Input material: PBMCs. The receptor set was obtained from a female donor with HTLV-1-associated myelopathy (HAM/TSP). Both conserved end residues are part of each CDR3.

CDR3 protein	J gene	V gene
CASFTAALGETQYF	TRBJ2-5	TRBV28
CASSFPRGHSYCYTF	TRBJ1-2	TRBV28
CANSPPLLGRAYTF	TRBJ1-2	TRBV7-9
CASSQGGSGSYEQYF	TRBJ2-7	TRBV5-1
CASTLRTSGSDTQYF	TRBJ2-3	TRBV12-3/TRBV12-4
CASSLSGGAHNEQFF	TRBJ2-1	TRBV12-3/TRBV12-4
CASSSGGAGGLTDTQYF	TRBJ2-3	TRBV7-2
CASSLAGTGHEQYF	TRBJ2-7	TRBV27
CASSPQGNYGYTF	TRBJ1-2	TRBV5-1
CASSLFCQWNTGELFF	TRBJ2-2	TRBV5-6
CASSLGQGGRYEQYF	TRBJ2-7	TRBV5-1
CSARDPGGPTNEKLFF	TRBJ1-4	TRBV20-1
CASRPGTALANYGYTF	TRBJ1-2	TRBV7-9
CAIDSGVKDTQYF	TRBJ2-3	TRBV12-3/TRBV12-4
CASSLEGGMNTEAFF	TRBJ1-1	TRBV7-2
CASSRGGTGGFYEQYF	TRBJ2-7	TRBV5-6
CASSPPPNYEKLFF	TRBJ1-4	TRBV5-5
CASSGVRAANTGELFF	TRBJ2-2	TRBV27
CASSQDSTSGATREYF	TRBJ2-3	TRBV4-1
CASRPDRKLSTDTQYF	TRBJ2-3	TRBV19
CASSQEAGASYGQYF	TRBJ2-7	TRBV4-2
CSASIRYRGTDTQYF	TRBJ2-3	TRBV20-1
CASSEPPAGQQYF	TRBJ2-7	TRBV25-1
CASSVRAGDVAYEQYF	TRBJ2-7	TRBV5-1
CASRRRQGPYNEQFF	TRBJ2-1	TRBV28
CASSFFPEYNEQFF	TRBJ2-1	TRBV5-1
CSARGRGARGTEAFF	TRBJ1-1	TRBV20-1
CASSPGGTSTEAFF	TRBJ1-1	TRBV28
CASSQRINTGEVETQYF	TRBJ2-5	TRBV3-1